This T cell receptor beta chain derives from a study of CD8+CD57+ T cells in acquired aplastic anemia. Study-wide background: Sorted CD4+ and CD8+ cells yielded DNA averaging around 3.2 ug. An average of roughly 11 million reads for CD4+ cells was obtained from healthy donors. Study-wide results and limits: In CD8+ cells, Simpson's diversity showed no significant difference between patients and controls. A set of approximately 29 CD8+ CDR3 sequences was shared between patients and controls, and these sequences appeared highly expressed in patients.

As to this clonotype: The antigen is undetermined.

Template material for TCR beta VDJ and CDR3 profiling consisted of genomic DNA. TCRdb recomputed calls from the reads with MiXCR, one row per CDR3 protein. The sample has roughly 64,000 distinct CDR3 sequences, 50% to 70% seen once. The germline V and J ends were trimmed by 5 bases and 7 bases, with 9 bases remaining between them. The length of the CDR3 is 12 residues. Germline CDR1 reads SGHTA; CDR2 reads FQGTGA. What was sequenced was sorted CD4+, CD8+, or CD8+CD57+ T cells (not recorded which) from PBMCs. This sequence joins TRBV7-3 and TRBJ2-1, with D maybe TRBD1 (5 bases). The receptor was isolated from a human donor in good health, serving as a control. Here the CDR3 reads CASSKKGNEQFF. In DNA form, the CDR3 reads TGTGCCAGCAGCAAAAAGGGGAATGAGCAGTTCTTC.